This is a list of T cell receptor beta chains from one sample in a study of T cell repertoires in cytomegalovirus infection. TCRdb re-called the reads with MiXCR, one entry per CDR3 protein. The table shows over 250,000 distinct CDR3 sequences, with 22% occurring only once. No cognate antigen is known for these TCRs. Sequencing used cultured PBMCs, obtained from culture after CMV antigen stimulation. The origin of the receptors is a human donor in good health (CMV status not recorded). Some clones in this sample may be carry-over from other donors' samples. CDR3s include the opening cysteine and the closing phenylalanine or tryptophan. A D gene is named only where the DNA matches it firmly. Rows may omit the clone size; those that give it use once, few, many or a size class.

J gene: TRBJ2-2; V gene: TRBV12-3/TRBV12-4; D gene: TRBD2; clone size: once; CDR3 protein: CASSLFTSGSNTGELFF; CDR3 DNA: TGTGCCAGCAGTTTATTTACTAGCGGTTCGAACACCGGGGAGCTGTTTTTT
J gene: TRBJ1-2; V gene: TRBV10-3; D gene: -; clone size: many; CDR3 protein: CAISESDSGRTQIEINYGYTF; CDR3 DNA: TGTGCCATCAGTGAGTCGGACAGCGGCCGAACTCAGATAGAGATTAACTATGGCTACACCTTC
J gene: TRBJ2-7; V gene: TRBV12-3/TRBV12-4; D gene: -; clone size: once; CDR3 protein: CASSLNPSGTLTYEQYF; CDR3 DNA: TGTGCCAGCAGTTTAAACCCTTCCGGGACTCTAACCTACGAGCAGTACTTC
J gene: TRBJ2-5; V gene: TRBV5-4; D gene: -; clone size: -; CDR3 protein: CASSAGMGDQETQYF; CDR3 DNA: TGTGCCAGCAGTGCGGGAATGGGGGACCAAGAGACCCAGTACTTC
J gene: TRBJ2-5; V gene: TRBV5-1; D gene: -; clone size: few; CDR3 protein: CASSLGLRLAQETQYF; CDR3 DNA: TGCGCCAGCAGCTTGGGCCTTAGACTCGCCCAAGAGACCCAGTACTTC
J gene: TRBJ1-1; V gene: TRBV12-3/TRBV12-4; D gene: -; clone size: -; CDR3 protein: CASSKTENTEAFF; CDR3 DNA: TGTGCCAGCAGCAAAACAGAGAACACTGAAGCTTTCTTT
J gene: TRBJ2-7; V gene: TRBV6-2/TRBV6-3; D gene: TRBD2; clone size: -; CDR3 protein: CASSRVHGGGYEQYF; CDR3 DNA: TGTGCCAGCAGTAGAGTACACGGGGGGGGCTACGAGCAGTACTTC
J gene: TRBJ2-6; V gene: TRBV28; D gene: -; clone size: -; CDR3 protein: CASSLYRFSGANVLTF; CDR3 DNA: TGTGCCAGCAGTTTATACCGATTCTCTGGGGCCAACGTCCTGACTTTC
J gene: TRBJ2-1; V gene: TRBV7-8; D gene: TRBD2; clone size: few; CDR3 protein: CASSLREGYNEQFF; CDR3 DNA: TGTGCCAGCAGCTTGAGGGAGGGATACAATGAGCAGTTCTTC
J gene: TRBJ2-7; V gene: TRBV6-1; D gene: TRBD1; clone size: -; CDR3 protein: CASTRAGGGEQYF; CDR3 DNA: TGTGCCAGCACAAGGGCAGGGGGCGGCGAGCAGTACTTC
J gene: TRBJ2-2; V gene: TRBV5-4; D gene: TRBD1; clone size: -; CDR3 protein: CASSAGRDRSTGELFF; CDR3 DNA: TGTGCCAGCAGCGCAGGACGGGACAGGAGCACCGGGGAGCTGTTTTTT
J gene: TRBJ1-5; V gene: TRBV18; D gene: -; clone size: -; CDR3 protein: CASSPEGNQPQHF; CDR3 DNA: TGTGCCAGCTCACCCGAGGGAAACCAGCCCCAGCATTTT
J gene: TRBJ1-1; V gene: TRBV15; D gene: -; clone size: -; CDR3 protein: CATSRDYTGFNTEAFF; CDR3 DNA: TGTGCCACCAGCAGAGACTATACGGGATTTAACACTGAAGCTTTCTTT
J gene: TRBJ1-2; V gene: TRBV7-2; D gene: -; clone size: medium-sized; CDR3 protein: CASSLARAFGYGYTF; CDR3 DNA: TGTGCCAGCAGCTTAGCACGGGCTTTCGGCTATGGCTACACCTTC
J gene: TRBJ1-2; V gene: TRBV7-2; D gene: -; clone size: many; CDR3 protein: CASSLSQGIGYTF; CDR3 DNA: TGTGCCAGCAGCTTGTCCCAGGGTATAGGCTACACCTTC
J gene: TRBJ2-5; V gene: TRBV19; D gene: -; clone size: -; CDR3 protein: CASSIGLAAETQYF; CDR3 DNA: TGTGCCAGTAGTATCGGGCTAGCTGCAGAGACCCAGTACTTC
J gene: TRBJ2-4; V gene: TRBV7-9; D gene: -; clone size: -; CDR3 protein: CASSSPLGSRQLVYF; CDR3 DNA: TGTGCCAGCAGCTCACCCTTAGGCAGCCGCCAGTTGGTCTACTTC
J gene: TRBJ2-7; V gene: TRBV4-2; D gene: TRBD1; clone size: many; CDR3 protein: CASSQEPGQGTYEQYF; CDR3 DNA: TGTGCCAGCAGCCAAGAACCTGGACAGGGGACCTACGAGCAGTACTTC
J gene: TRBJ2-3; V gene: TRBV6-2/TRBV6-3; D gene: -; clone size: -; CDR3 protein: CASAQRADTQYF; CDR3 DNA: TGTGCCAGCGCACAAAGAGCCGATACGCAGTATTTT
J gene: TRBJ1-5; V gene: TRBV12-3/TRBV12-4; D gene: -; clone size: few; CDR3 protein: CASSTQGHSNQPQHF; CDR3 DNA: TGTGCCAGCAGTACCCAGGGACATAGCAATCAGCCCCAGCATTTT
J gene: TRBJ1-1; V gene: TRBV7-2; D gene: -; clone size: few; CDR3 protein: CASGSPEGRVNTEAFF; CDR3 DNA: TGTGCCAGCGGATCCCCGGAAGGCAGGGTGAACACTGAAGCTTTCTTT
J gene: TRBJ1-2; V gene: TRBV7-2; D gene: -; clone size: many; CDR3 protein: CASSQTPGPHYGYTF; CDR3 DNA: TGTGCCAGCAGCCAGACGCCGGGCCCCCACTATGGCTACACCTTC
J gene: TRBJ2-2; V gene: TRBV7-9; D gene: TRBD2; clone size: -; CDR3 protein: CASSRGLAGPNTGKLFF; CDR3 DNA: TGTGCCAGCAGTCGGGGACTAGCGGGGCCGAACACCGGGAAGCTGTTTTTT
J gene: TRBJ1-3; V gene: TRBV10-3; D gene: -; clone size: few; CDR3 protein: CAISEQGNTIYF; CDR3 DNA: TGTGCCATCAGTGAGCAAGGAAACACCATATATTTT
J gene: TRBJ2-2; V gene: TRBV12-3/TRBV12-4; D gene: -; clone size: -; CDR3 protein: CASSLVSTGELFF; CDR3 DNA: TGTGCCAGCAGTTTGGTGTCCACCGGGGAGCTGTTTTTT
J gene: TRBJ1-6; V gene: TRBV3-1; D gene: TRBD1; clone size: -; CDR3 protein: CASNTGQGLSPLHF; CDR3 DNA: TGTGCCAGCAACACGGGACAGGGTTTGTCACCCCTCCACTTT
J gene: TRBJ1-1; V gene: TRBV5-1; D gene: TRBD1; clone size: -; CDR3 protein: CASSIKGGPRAEAFF; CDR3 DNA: TGCGCCAGCAGCATTAAAGGGGGCCCCAGAGCCGAAGCTTTCTTT
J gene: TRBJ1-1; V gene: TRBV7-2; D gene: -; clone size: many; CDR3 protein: CASSPHPGSNTEAFF; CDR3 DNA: TGTGCCAGCAGCCCACATCCAGGGTCGAACACTGAAGCTTTCTTT
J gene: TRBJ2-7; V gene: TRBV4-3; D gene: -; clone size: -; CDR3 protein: CASSQDVGSGGEQYF; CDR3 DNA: TGCGCCAGCAGCCAAGATGTGGGGTCCGGGGGCGAGCAGTACTTC
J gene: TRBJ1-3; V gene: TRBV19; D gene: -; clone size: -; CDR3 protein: CASRTAARSGNTIYF; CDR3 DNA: TGTGCCAGTAGAACCGCAGCCCGCTCTGGAAACACCATATATTTT
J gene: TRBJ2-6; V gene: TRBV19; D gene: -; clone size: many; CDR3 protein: CASSHMGGFSGANVLTF; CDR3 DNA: TGTGCCAGTAGCCATATGGGCGGTTTCTCTGGGGCCAACGTCCTGACTTTC
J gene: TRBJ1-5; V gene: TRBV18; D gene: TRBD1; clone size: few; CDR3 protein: CASSPEQGMDQPQHF; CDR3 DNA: TGTGCCAGCTCACCAGAACAGGGGATGGATCAGCCCCAGCATTTT
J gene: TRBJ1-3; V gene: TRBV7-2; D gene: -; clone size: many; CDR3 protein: CASSLGPSSSGNTIYF; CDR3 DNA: TGTGCCAGCAGCTTAGGTCCGTCCAGCTCTGGAAACACCATATATTTT
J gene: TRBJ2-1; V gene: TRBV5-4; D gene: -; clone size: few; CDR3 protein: CASSLGGWQVNEQFF; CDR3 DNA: TGTGCCAGCAGCTTGGGGGGTTGGCAGGTCAATGAGCAGTTCTTC
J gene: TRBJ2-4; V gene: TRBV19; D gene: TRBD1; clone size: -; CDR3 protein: CASSIPGQGRNIQYF; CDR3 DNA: TGTGCCAGTAGTATCCCGGGACAGGGTCGAAACATTCAGTACTTC
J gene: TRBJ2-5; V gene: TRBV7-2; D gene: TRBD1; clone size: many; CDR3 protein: CASSPAPGTGGRKTQYF; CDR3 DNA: TGTGCCAGCAGCCCTGCGCCGGGGACAGGGGGCAGAAAGACCCAGTACTTC
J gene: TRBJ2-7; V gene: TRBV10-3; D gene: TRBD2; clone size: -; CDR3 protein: CAIRTSDSYEQYF; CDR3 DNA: TGTGCCATCAGGACTAGCGACTCCTACGAGCAGTACTTC
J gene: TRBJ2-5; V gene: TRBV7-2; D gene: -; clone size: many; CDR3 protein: CASSPPSETQYF; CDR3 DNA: TGTGCCAGCAGCCCTCCGTCGGAGACCCAGTACTTC
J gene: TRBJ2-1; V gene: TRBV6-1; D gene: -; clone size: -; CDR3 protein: CASSDEDFSYNEQFF; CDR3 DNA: TGTGCCAGCAGTGACGAGGATTTCTCCTACAATGAGCAGTTCTTC
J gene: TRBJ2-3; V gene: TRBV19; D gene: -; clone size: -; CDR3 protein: CASSKDSTDTQYF; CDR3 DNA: TGTGCCAGTAGTAAGGACAGCACAGATACGCAGTATTTT
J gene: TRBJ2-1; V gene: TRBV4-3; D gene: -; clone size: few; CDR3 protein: CASSQDRGRVGEQFF; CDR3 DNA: TGCGCCAGCAGCCAAGATCGGGGTAGGGTGGGGGAGCAGTTCTTC
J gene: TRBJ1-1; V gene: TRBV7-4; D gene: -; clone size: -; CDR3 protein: CASSFFPRRVRGNTEAFF; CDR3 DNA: TGTGCCAGCAGCTTCTTTCCCAGACGGGTGCGGGGGAACACTGAAGCTTTCTTT
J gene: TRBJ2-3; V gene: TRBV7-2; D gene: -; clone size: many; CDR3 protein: CASSLVTKADTQYF; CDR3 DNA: TGTGCCAGCAGCTTAGTAACTAAAGCAGATACGCAGTATTTT
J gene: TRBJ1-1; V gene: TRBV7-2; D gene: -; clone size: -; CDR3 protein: CASSFPGKSEAFF; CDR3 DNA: TGTGCCAGCAGCTTCCCCGGCAAATCTGAAGCTTTCTTT
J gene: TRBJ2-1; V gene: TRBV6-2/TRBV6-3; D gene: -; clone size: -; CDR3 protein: CASSLDFNEQFF; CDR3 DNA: TGTGCCAGCAGCCTGGACTTCAATGAGCAGTTCTTC